The T cell receptor (beta chain) under discussion was sequenced for a study of beta chain features in type 1 diabetes. Germline CDR1 is SGHTA and CDR2 is FQGNSA. Trimming took off 0 bases at V and 7 bases at J, with 12 bases between the two ends. The length of the CDR3 is 15 residues. The authors reverse transcribed all of the isolated RNA, so sequencing captured expressed TCRB transcripts. TCRdb's table, derived via immunoSEQ multiplex PCR, lists solely in-frame clones and lacks some. Among about 150,000 clones, approximately 12% were seen once, and the ten largest hold roughly 2%. The chain joins TRBV7-2 to TRBJ1-4; TRBD1 is a possible D gene (5 bases). The TCR originated in a man between 18 and 29 years old in good health. Sample: central memory CD4+ T cells from blood. CDR3 sequence reads: CASSLAGGGTEKLFF. As DNA, the CDR3 is TGTGCCAGCAGCTTAGCGGGTGGAGGGACTGAAAAACTGTTTTTT.